This T cell receptor (beta chain) emerged from a study of memory CD4+ T cells and cytomegalovirus serostatus. Study-wide context: Donors were healthy Belgian adults, 10 or so CMV seropositive and fewer than 30 seronegative. Study-level results: 67 of 164 known CMV-associated TCRbeta sequences appeared in CD4+ memory.

This CDR3 spans 13 amino acids. Trimming cost V 6 bases and J 6 bases; bases outside gene matches: 5. The V gene's germline CDR1 is MNHEY and CDR2 SVGAGI. The assay was immunoSEQ multiplex PCR, and TCRdb's table has in-frame clones only and misses some. The data show 27,000 or so clones, about 70% seen once. This clone was counted between two and nine times. Its antigen is unidentified. The sort gate was single viable CD3+CD4+CD8-CD45RO+ cells for memory CD4+ T cells. The chain joins TRBV6-5 to TRBJ2-7; 10 bases map to TRBD2. The receptor's source is an adult in good health and CMV-seronegative. The specimen was memory CD4+ T cells from blood. The DNA for the CDR3 is TGTGCCAGCAGCCCCAGCGGGAGGGTCGAGCAGTACTTC. Its translation is CASSPSGRVEQYF.